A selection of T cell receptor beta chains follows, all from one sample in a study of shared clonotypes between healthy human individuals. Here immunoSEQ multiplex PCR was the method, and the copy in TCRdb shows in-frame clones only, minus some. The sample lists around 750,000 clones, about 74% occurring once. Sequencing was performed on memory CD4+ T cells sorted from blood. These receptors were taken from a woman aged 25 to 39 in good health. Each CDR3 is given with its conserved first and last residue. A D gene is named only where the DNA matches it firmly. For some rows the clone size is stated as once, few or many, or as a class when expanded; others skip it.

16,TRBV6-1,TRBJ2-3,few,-,CASSGRTEPRTDTQYF,TGTGCCAGCAGTGGCCGGACGGAGCCCCGCACAGATACGCAGTATTTT
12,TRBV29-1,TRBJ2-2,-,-,CSVAPPGGELFF,TGCAGCGTTGCCCCCCCCGGCGGGGAGCTGTTTTTT
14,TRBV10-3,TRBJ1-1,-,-,CAIRAQGTNTEAFF,TGTGCCATCAGGGCCCAGGGAACGAACACTGAAGCTTTCTTT
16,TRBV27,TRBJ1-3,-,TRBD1,CASSRTGASSGNTIYF,TGTGCCAGCAGCAGGACAGGGGCGAGCTCTGGAAACACCATATATTTT
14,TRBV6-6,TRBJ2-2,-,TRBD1,CASIPDRAIGELFF,TGTGCCAGCATTCCCGACAGGGCGATCGGGGAGCTGTTTTTT
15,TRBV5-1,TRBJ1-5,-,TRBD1,CASSETGGDNQPQHF,TGCGCCAGCAGCGAGACAGGGGGCGACAATCAGCCCCAGCATTTT
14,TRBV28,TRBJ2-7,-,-,CASLDRAGTPEQYF,TGTGCCAGCCTCGATAGGGCCGGGACGCCTGAGCAGTACTTC
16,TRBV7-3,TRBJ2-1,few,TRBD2,CASSLSPGTTYNEQFF,TGTGCCAGCAGCCTCTCCCCCGGGACTACATACAATGAGCAGTTCTTC
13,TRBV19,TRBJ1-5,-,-,CASSTGVNQPQHF,TGTGCCAGTAGTACAGGGGTGAACCAGCCCCAGCATTTT
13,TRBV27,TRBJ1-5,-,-,CASSLRENQPQHF,TGTGCCAGCAGTTTGAGGGAAAATCAGCCCCAGCATTTT
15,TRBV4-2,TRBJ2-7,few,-,CASSSQTRGDYEQYF,TGTGCCAGCAGCTCTCAGACTCGAGGGGACTACGAGCAGTACTTC
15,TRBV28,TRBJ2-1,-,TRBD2,CASSPRLAGHNEQFF,TGTGCCAGCAGTCCCAGACTAGCGGGCCACAATGAGCAGTTCTTC
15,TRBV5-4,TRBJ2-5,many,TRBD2,CASSSAGGPGETQYF,TGTGCCAGCAGCTCAGCGGGAGGGCCGGGGGAGACCCAGTACTTC
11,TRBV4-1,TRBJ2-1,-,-,CASSQGGGEFF,TGCGCCAGCAGCCAAGGAGGGGGGGAGTTCTTC
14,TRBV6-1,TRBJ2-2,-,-,CASLTGLNTGELFF,TGTGCCAGCTTGACGGGGTTAAACACCGGGGAGCTGTTTTTT
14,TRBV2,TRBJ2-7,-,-,CASSASRDGYEQYF,TGTGCCAGCAGTGCGTCCCGGGACGGCTACGAGCAGTACTTC
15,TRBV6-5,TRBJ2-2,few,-,CASGKIRGGTGELFF,TGTGCCAGCGGGAAGATTAGGGGGGGGACCGGGGAGCTGTTTTTT
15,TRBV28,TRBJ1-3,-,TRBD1,CASSGTGDFGNTIYF,TGTGCCAGCAGTGGTACAGGGGACTTTGGAAACACCATATATTTT
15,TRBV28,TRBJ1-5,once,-,CASSSSGAGNQPQHF,TGTGCCAGCAGTTCATCAGGGGCAGGCAATCAGCCCCAGCATTTT
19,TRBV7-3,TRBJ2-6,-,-,CASSPGGGFTTSGANVLTF,TGTGCCAGCAGCCCCGGAGGTGGATTCACCACGTCTGGGGCCAACGTCCTGACTTTC
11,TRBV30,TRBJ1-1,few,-,CAWSFNTEAFF,TGTGCCTGGAGTTTTAACACTGAAGCTTTCTTT
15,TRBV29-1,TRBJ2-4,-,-,CSVAPNRVSKNIQYF,TGCAGCGTTGCACCGAACAGGGTATCCAAAAACATTCAGTACTTC
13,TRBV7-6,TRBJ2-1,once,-,CASSLEVFNEQFF,TGTGCCAGCAGCTTAGAGGTGTTCAATGAGCAGTTCTTC
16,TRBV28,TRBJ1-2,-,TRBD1,CASSFSGQGPNYGYTF,TGTGCCAGCAGTTTCTCCGGACAGGGCCCAAACTATGGCTACACCTTC
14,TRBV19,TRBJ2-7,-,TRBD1,CASSPGQGDYEQYF,TGTGCCAGTAGCCCGGGACAGGGGGACTACGAGCAGTACTTC
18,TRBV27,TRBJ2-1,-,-,CASSPEGPSWSSYNEQFF,TGTGCCAGCAGTCCCGAAGGACCCTCTTGGAGCTCCTACAATGAGCAGTTCTTC
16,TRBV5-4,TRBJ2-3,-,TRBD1,CASSFGQGMATDTQYF,TGTGCCAGCAGCTTCGGACAGGGGATGGCCACAGATACGCAGTATTTT